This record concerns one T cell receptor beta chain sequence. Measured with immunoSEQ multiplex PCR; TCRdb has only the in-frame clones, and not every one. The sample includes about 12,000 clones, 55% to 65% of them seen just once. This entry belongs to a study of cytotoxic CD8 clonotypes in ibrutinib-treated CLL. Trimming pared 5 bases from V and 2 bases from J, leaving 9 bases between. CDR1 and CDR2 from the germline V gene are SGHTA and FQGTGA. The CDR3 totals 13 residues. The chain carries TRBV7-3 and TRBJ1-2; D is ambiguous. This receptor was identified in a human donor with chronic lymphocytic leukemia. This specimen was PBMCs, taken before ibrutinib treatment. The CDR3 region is CASSQGGNYGYTF. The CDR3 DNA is TGTGCCAGCAGCCAAGGCGGGAACTATGGCTACACCTTC.